The sequence of this TCR beta chain was determined in a study of CD8 T cells in Susac syndrome (dated by TCRdb to about 2019). Study-level background: Whether CD8+ T cell activation and differentiation in Susac syndrome was antigen driven was tested using repertoire sequencing. Clonality of the CD8+ T cell repertoire was compared between over 10 healthy donors, roughly 14 Susac syndrome patients and about 15 multiple sclerosis patients.

The research as a whole found: The study acknowledged that relatively few individuals were included in the TCR sequencing and HLA analysis.

RNA was extracted using the RNeasy kit, and about 0.5 to 1 ug of the RNA was reverse transcribed with random hexamers. The immunoSEQ multiplex PCR assay, which covers 54 Vbeta and 13 Jbeta segments, was used to amplify TCR beta CDR3 regions. PCR amplification bias was corrected by using a synthetic template baseline for primer optimization and computational correction. The original pipeline was this. Reads were annotated to V, D and J genes per IMGT and analyzed with immunoSEQ Analyzer, keeping only productive sequences. To calculate clonality, Shannon entropy was normalized by log2 of the number of productive unique sequences and then subtracted from one. Public and private clones were assessed among the 100 most prevalent clones of each patient and control. A clone was defined as Susac-specific if it was absent from the healthy and MS cohorts, from approximately 980 published viral clones and from other ImmuneACCESS disease sequences. TCRdb trimmed the raw reads at Q25, called clones with MiXCR and kept productive beta chains. Entries that share a CDR3 protein sequence are merged under the most common genes and DNA. These V and J calls rely on TCRdb rather than the paper's analysis. In all, the sample holds hundreds of thousands of distinct CDR3 sequences, and around 83% of those were seen once. Approximately 0.11% of the sample belongs to the ten largest clones.

High-throughput TCR beta sequencing profiled peripheral blood CD8+ and CD4+ T cells from healthy donors, Susac syndrome patients and multiple sclerosis patients. The multiple sclerosis controls were treatment-naive patients whose relapsing-remitting disease, either stable or active, fulfilled the revised McDonald criteria. Bulk CD8+ and CD4+ T cells were purified magnetically by negative isolation, whereas CD8+ TEMRA cells were enriched by FACS. Blood was drawn into EDTA tubes, processed within 24 hours, and PBMCs were isolated by density gradient centrifugation. PBMCs intended for TCR sequencing were cryopreserved in liquid nitrogen and thawed later in a water bath at 37 degrees C. The sorted or isolated CD4+, CD8+ and CD8+ TEMRA cells had a purity of 90% or higher. A note on this clonotype: There is no known antigen for this receptor. Base quality data are lacking; no much larger clone is found one base away.

The CDR3 numbers 16 residues from cysteine through phenylalanine. Of the read, only the CDR3 DNA is kept; its 48 bases are in frame from base 1. The CDR1 and CDR2 encoded by the germline V gene are SGHVS and FNYEAQ. Here V drops 2 bases and J drops 7 bases, and the junction holds 12 bases not matched to any gene. Sequencing was done on a sample of CD8+ T cells from PBMCs. The origin of this receptor is a human donor with multiple sclerosis. The rearranged segments are TRBV7-6 and TRBJ2-3, and 7 bases in between align with TRBD2. The DNA reads TGTGCCAGCAGCTTAAGTACGGGCGGGAGAATAAATACGCAGTATTTT. It specifies CASSLSTGGRINTQYF. Beyond the CDR3, the reference TRBV7-6 and TRBJ2-3 genes provide the residues; the full variable domain reads: GAGVSQSPRYKVTKRGQDVALRCDPISGHVSLYWYRQALGQGPEFLTYFNYEAQQDKSGLPNDRFSAERPEGSISTLTIQRTEQRDSAMYRCASSLSTGGRINTQYFGPGTRLTVL.